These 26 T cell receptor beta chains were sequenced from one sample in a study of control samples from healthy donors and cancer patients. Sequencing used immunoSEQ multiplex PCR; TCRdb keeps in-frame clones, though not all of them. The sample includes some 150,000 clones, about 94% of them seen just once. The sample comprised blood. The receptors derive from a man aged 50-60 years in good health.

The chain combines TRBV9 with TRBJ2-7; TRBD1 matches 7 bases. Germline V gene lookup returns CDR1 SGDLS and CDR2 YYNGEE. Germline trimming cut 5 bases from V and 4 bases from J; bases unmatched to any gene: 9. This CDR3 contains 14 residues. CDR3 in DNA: TGTGCCAGCAGTCCGACGGACAGGCCATACGAGCAGTACTTC. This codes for CASSPTDRPYEQYF. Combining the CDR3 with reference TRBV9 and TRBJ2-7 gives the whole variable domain DSGVTQTPKHLITATGQRVTLRCSPRSGDLSVYWYQQSLDQGLQFLIQYYNGEERAKGNILERFSAQQFPDLHSELNLSSLELGDSALYFCASSPTDRPYEQYFGPGTRLTVT.

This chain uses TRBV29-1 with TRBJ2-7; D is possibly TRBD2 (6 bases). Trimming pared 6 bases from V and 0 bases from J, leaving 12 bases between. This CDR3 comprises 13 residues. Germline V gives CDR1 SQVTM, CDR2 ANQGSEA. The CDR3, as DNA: TGCAGCGTCTTAGCGGAGATCTCCTACGAGCAGTACTTC. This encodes CSVLAEISYEQYF.

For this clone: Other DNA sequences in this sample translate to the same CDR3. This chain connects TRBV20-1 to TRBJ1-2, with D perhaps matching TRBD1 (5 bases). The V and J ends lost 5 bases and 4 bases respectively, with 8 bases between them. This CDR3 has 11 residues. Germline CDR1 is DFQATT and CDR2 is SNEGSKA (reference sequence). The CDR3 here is CSAGGGYGYTF. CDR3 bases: TGCAGTGCTGGTGGGGGCTATGGCTACACCTTC.

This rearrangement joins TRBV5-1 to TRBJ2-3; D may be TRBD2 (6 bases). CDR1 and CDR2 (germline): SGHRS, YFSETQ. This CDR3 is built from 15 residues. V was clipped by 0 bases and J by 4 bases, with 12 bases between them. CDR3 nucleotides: TGCGCCAGCAGCTTGGCTATTGGGGAGGCAGATACGCAGTATTTT. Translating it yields CASSLAIGEADTQYF.

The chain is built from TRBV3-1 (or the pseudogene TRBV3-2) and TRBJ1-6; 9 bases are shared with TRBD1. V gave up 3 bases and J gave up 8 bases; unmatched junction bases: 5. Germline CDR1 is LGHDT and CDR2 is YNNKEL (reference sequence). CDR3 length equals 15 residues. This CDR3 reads CASSHETGGYSPLHF. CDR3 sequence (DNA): TGTGCCAGCAGCCACGAGACAGGGGGGTATTCACCCCTCCACTTT.

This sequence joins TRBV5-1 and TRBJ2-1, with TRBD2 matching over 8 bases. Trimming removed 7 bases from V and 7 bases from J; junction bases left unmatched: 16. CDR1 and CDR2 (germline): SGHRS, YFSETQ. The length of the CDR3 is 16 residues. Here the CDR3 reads CASSFPTAGGANEQFF. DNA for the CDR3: TGCGCCAGCTCCTTCCCAACCGCGGGAGGAGCAAATGAGCAGTTCTTC. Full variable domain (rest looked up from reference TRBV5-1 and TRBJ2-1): KAGVTQTPRYLIKTRGQQVTLSCSPISGHRSVSWYQQTPGQGLQFLFEYFSETQRNKGNFPGRFSGRQFSNSRSEMNVSTLELGDSALYLCASSFPTAGGANEQFFGPGTRLTVL.

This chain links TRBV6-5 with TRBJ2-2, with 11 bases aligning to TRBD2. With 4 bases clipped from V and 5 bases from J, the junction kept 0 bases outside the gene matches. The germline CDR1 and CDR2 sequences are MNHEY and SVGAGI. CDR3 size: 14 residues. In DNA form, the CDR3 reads TGTGCCAGCAGTTGGACTAGCGGGACCGGGGAGCTGTTTTTT. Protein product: CASSWTSGTGELFF.

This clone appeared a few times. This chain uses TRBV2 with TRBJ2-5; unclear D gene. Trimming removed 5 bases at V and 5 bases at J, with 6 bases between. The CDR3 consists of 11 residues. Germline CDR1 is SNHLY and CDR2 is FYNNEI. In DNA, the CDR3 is TGTGCCAGCAGTTTTCGGGAGACCCAGTACTTC. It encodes CASSFRETQYF.

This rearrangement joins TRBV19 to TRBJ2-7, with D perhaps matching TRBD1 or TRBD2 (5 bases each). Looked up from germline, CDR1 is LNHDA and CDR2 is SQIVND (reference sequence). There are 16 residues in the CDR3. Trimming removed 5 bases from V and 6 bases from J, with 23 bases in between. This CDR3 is CASSPRVRGRSSEQYF. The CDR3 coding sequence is TGTGCCAGTAGTCCGCGAGTGAGGGGAAGGAGCTCCGAGCAGTACTTC.

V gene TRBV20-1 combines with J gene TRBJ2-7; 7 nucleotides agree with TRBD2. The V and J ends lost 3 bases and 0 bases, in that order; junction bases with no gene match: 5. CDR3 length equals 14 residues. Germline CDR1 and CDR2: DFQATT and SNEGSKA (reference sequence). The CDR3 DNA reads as TGCAGTGCTAGTTGGGCGGGAGACTCCTACGAGCAGTACTTC. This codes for CSASWAGDSYEQYF.

CDR3 sequence: CASSLAGRQPQHF. CDR3 nucleotides: TGTGCCAGCAGCTTAGCCGGGAGGCAGCCCCAGCATTTT. The rearrangement links TRBV7-9 to TRBJ1-5, with D unclear. V lost 0 bases and J 7 bases, leaving 7 bases between the germline ends. From germline, CDR1 is SEHNR and CDR2 FQNEAQ (reference sequence). CDR3 length: 13 residues.

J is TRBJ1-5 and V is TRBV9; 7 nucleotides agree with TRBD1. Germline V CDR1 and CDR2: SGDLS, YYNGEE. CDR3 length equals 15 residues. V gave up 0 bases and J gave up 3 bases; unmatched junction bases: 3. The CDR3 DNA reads TGTGCCAGCAGCGTAGCCGGGACAGCCAATCAGCCCCAGCATTTT. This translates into CASSVAGTANQPQHF.

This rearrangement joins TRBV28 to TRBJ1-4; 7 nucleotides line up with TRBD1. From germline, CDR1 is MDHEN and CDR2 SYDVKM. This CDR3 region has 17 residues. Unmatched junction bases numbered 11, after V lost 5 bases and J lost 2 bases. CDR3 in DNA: TGTGCCAGCAGTCCGGCCTACAGGGGATCTACTAATGAAAAACTGTTTTTT. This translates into CASSPAYRGSTNEKLFF.

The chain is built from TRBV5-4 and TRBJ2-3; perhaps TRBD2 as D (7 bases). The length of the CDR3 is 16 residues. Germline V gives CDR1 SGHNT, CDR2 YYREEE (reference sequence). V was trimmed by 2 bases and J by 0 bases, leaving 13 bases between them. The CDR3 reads CASSFRAGASTDTQYF. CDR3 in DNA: TGTGCCAGCAGCTTCCGGGCGGGGGCTAGCACAGATACGCAGTATTTT. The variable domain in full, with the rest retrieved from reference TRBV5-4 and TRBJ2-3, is ETGVTQSPTHLIKTRGQQVTLRCSSQSGHNTVSWYQQALGQGPQFIFQYYREEENGRGNFPPRFSGLQFPNYSSELNVNALELDDSALYLCASSFRAGASTDTQYFGPGTRLTVL.

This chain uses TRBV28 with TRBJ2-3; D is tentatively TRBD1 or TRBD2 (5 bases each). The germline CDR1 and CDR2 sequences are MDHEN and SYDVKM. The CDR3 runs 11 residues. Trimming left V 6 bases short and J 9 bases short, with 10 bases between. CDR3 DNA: TGTGCCAGCAGAGGGACCAACACGCAGTATTTT. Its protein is CASRGTNTQYF. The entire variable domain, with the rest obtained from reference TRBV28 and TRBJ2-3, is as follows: DVKVTQSSRYLVKRTGEKVFLECVQDMDHENMFWYRQDPGLGLRLIYFSYDVKMKEKGDIPEGYSVSREKKERFSLILESASTNQTSMYLCASRGTNTQYFGPGTRLTVL.

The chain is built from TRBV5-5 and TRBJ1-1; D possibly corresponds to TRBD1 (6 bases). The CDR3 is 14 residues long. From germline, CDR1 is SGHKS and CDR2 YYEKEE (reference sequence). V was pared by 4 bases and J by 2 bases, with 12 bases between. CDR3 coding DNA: TGTGCCAGCAGCAACTACAGGGTTAACACTGAAGCTTTCTTT. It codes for CASSNYRVNTEAFF.

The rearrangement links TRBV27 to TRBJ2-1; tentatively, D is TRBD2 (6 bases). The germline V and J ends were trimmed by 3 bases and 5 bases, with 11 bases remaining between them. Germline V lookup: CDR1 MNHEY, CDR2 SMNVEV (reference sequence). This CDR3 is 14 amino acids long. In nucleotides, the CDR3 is TGTGCCAGCAGTTTCGGTAGCGGACACAATGAGCAGTTCTTC. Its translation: CASSFGSGHNEQFF.

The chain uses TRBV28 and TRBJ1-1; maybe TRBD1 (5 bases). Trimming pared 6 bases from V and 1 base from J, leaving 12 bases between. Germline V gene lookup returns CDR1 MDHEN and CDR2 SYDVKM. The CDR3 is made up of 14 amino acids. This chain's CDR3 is CASRRQLGNTEAFF. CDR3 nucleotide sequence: TGTGCCAGCAGGAGACAGTTGGGGAACACTGAAGCTTTCTTT.

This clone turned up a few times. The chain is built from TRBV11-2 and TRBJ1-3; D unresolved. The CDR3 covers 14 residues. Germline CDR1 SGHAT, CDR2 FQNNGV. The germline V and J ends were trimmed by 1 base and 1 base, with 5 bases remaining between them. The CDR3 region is CASSLASSGNTIYF. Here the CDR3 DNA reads TGTGCCAGCAGCTTAGCATCGTCTGGAAACACCATATATTTT. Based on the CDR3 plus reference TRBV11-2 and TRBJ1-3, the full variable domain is EAGVAQSPRYKIIEKRQSVAFWCNPISGHATLYWYQQILGQGPKLLIQFQNNGVVDDSQLPKDRFSAERLKGVDSTLKIQPAKLEDSAVYLCASSLASSGNTIYFGEGSWLTVV.

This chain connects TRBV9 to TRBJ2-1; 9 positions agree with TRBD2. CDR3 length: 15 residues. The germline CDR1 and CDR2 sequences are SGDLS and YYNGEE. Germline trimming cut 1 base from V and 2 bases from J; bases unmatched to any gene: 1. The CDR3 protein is CASSVSSGTYNEQFF. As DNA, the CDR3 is TGTGCCAGCAGCGTATCTAGCGGGACCTACAATGAGCAGTTCTTC.

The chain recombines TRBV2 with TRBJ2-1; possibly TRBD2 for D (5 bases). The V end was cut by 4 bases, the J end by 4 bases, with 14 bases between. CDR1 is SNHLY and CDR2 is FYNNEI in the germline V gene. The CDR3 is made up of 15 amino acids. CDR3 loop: CASSARPGRYNEQFF. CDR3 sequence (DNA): TGTGCCAGCAGTGCCCGTCCGGGAAGGTACAATGAGCAGTTCTTC.

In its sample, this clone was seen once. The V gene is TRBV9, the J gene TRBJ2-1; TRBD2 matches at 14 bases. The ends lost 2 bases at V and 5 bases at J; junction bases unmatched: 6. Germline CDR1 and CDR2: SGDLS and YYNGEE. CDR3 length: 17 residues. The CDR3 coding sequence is TGTGCCAGCAGCGTGAGACTAGCGGGAGGGGATGACAATGAGCAGTTCTTC. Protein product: CASSVRLAGGDDNEQFF. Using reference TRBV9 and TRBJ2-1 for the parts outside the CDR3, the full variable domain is DSGVTQTPKHLITATGQRVTLRCSPRSGDLSVYWYQQSLDQGLQFLIQYYNGEERAKGNILERFSAQQFPDLHSELNLSSLELGDSALYFCASSVRLAGGDDNEQFFGPGTRLTVL.

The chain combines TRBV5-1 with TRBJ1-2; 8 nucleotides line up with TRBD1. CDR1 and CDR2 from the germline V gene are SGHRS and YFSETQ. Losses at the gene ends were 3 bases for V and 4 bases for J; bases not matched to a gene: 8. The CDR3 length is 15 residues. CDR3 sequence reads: CASSSTGGQSYGYTF. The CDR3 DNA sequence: TGCGCCAGCAGCTCCACAGGGGGGCAATCCTATGGCTACACCTTC.

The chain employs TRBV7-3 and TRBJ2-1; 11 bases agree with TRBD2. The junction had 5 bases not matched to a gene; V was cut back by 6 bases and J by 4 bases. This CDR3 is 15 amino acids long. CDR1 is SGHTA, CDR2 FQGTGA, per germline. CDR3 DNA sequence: TGTGCCAGCAGTCGCGGGACTAGCGGTTACAATGAGCAGTTCTTC. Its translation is CASSRGTSGYNEQFF.

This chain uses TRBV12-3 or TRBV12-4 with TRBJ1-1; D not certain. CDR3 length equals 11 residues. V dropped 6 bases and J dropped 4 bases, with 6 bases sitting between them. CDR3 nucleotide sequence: TGTGCCAGCAGGGCTCGCACTGAAGCTTTCTTT. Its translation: CASRARTEAFF.

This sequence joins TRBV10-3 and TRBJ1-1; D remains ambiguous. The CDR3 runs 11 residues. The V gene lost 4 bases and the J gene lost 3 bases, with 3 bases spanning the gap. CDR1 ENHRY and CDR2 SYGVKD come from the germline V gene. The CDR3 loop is CAISGDTEAFF. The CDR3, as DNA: TGTGCCATCAGTGGGGACACTGAAGCTTTCTTT.